Following are 20 T cell receptor beta chains from one sample sequenced in a study of Graves' ophthalmopathy and Graves' hyperthyroidism. Amplification of the TCR beta CDR3 regions used RNA transcripts (as template). Second-round multiplex PCR came after first-round RT-PCR with HTBI primers. Each CDR3 protein is one row after TCRdb ran MiXCR on the multiplex PCR reads. Here the sample spans about 550,000 distinct CDR3 sequences, about 35% being singletons. The sample taken for sequencing was peripheral blood or thyroid tissue (not recorded which). These receptor sequences come from an adult man with Graves' hyperthyroidism.

The rearrangement joins TRBV19 to TRBJ2-5; no definite D call. The J call may be wrong; the DNA end is better matched by TRBJ2-1. The CDR3 spans 15 residues. Germline assignment: CDR1 LNHDA and CDR2 SQIVND (reference sequence). The CDR3 region is CASTQRGLSYNEQFF. Written as DNA, the CDR3 is TGTGCCAGTACCCAACGAGGCCTCTCCTACAATGAGCAGTTCTTC.

The table lists this clonotype with many counts. The chain is built from TRBV7-8 and TRBJ2-7, with a weak D call TRBD2 (6 bases). Germline V lookup: CDR1 SGHVS, CDR2 FQNEAQ. CDR3 size: 14 residues. Trimming took 5 bases from V and 1 from J, leaving 12 bases between them. CDR3 sequence (DNA): TGTGCCAGCAGCACACCGACTAGTTCCTACGAGCAGTACTTC. Protein sequence: CASSTPTSSYEQYF.

This clonotype has only a few counts. The V call is TRBV9, the J call TRBJ1-2; the match to TRBD1 covers 7 bases. V trimming: 2 bases; J trimming: 8 bases; junction bases outside the gene matches: 12. CDR3 length equals 15 residues. CDR1 and CDR2 (germline): SGDLS, YYNGEE. Here the CDR3 reads CASSVGVGTERGYTF. The CDR3 bases are TGTGCCAGCAGCGTGGGTGTCGGGACAGAGAGGGGCTACACCTTC.

Comment on this clonotype: A read error may be the cause here, since a much bigger clone is one base away. The chain combines TRBV7-9 with TRBJ2-7; D gene unclear. Trimming took off 5 bases at V and 6 bases at J, with 14 bases between the two ends. The CDR3 is 13 residues long. Germline CDR1 is SEHNR and CDR2 is FQNEAQ (reference sequence). The CDR3 sequence: CASSPPNLGEQYF. The CDR3 DNA follows: TGTGCCAGCAGCCCGCCTAATCTAGGCGAGCAGTACTTC.

At least ten counts were recorded for this clonotype. DNA for the CDR3: TGTGCCAGCAGTAAACAGGGGAACAACGAGCAGTACTTC. This encodes CASSKQGNNEQYF. The chain recombines TRBV6-5 with TRBJ2-7, with TRBD1 matching over 7 bases. This CDR3 spans 13 amino acids. After removal of 5 bases from V and 5 bases from J, the junction contained 6 bases not matched to a gene. The germline V gene encodes CDR1 MNHEY and CDR2 SVGAGI.

This clonotype has a count of ten or more. The CDR3 reads CASSYGLNEQYF. For the CDR3, the DNA is TGTGCCAGCAGTTACGGGTTAAACGAGCAGTACTTC. The chain carries TRBV6-6 and TRBJ2-7; D uncertain. Germline V lookup: CDR1 MNHNY, CDR2 SVGAGI (reference sequence). This CDR3 spans 12 amino acids. Trimming removed 2 bases from V and 5 bases from J, with 7 bases in between.

This clonotype was observed many times. The chain has TRBV10-3 and TRBJ2-7; 8 bases map to TRBD2. After removal of 5 bases from V and 4 bases from J, the junction contained 7 bases not matched to a gene. The length of the CDR3 is 14 residues. The V gene's germline CDR1 is ENHRY and CDR2 SYGVKD. The CDR3, as DNA: TGTGCCATCAGTCCGGGACTAGGGGGTTACGAGCAGTACTTC. Amino acid sequence: CAISPGLGGYEQYF.

The V gene is TRBV9, the J gene TRBJ2-2; D ambiguous. Looked up from germline, CDR1 is SGDLS and CDR2 is YYNGEE. This CDR3 spans 15 amino acids. V lost 0 bases, J lost 3 bases, and 9 bases lay in between. For the CDR3, the DNA is TGTGCCAGCAGCGTAGGTTACTACCACACCGGGGAGCTGTTTTTT. Protein: CASSVGYYHTGELFF. Using reference TRBV9 and TRBJ2-2 for the parts outside the CDR3, the full variable domain is DSGVTQTPKHLITATGQRVTLRCSPRSGDLSVYWYQQSLDQGLQFLIQYYNGEERAKGNILERFSAQQFPDLHSELNLSSLELGDSALYFCASSVGYYHTGELFFGEGSRLTVL.

This clonotype was picked up many times. This chain joins TRBV4-1 and TRBJ1-2; possible D gene TRBD1, 5 bases. Trimming cost V 3 bases and J 5 bases, with 13 bases left between them. Germline values: CDR1 MGHRA, CDR2 YSYEKL. The CDR3 extends over 14 amino acids. Here the CDR3 reads CASSHEGPGYGYTF. The CDR3, as DNA: TGCGCCAGCAGCCATGAGGGGCCAGGATATGGCTACACCTTC.

This clonotype was counted many times. The chain joins TRBV28 to TRBJ1-2; no clear D gene. From germline, CDR1 is MDHEN and CDR2 SYDVKM. The CDR3 is made up of 13 amino acids. Trimming took 5 bases from V and 2 from J, leaving 9 bases between them. CDR3 DNA: TGTGCCAGCAGTAAACCGGGAAACTATGGCTACACCTTC. Translating it yields CASSKPGNYGYTF.

At least ten counts were recorded for this clonotype. V is TRBV5-8 and J is TRBJ1-2; D is unresolved. Germline V CDR1 and CDR2: SGHTS, YDEGEE. CDR3 length: 13 residues. The V end was cut by 5 bases, the J end by 0 bases, with 8 bases between. The CDR3 DNA reads TGTGCCAGCAGGTACAGCGCTAACTATGGCTACACCTTC. It codes for CASRYSANYGYTF.

This clonotype was detected ten times or more. J is TRBJ2-7 and V is TRBV29-1; D is possibly TRBD2 (6 bases). This CDR3 contains 16 residues. The germline V gene has CDR1 SQVTM and CDR2 ANQGSEA. The V end was cut by 0 bases, the J end by 0 bases, with 15 bases between. The CDR3 here is CSVEEGSGTYSYEQYF. The CDR3 nucleotides are TGCAGCGTTGAAGAGGGCTCCGGGACTTACTCCTACGAGCAGTACTTC.

The chain is built from TRBV7-9 and TRBJ2-7, with TRBD1 matching 10 bases. The CDR3 spans 15 residues. CDR1 and CDR2 from the germline V gene are SEHNR and FQNEAQ (reference sequence). The trim removed 6 bases at V and 1 base at J, leaving 6 bases unmatched. The CDR3 DNA reads TGTGCCAGCAGGCCCGGACAGGGGGGGTCCTACGAGCAGTACTTC. Translation: CASRPGQGGSYEQYF.

This clonotype was observed a few times. V usage is TRBV12-3 or TRBV12-4 and J usage is TRBJ2-2, with 7 bases lining up with TRBD2. This CDR3 contains 17 residues. V lost 3 bases and J lost 2; bases outside the gene matches: 9. DNA for the CDR3: TGTGCCAGCAGTTTCGGCTACCCGGGAGGCAACACCGGGGAGCTGTTTTTT. Translated: CASSFGYPGGNTGELFF.

This clonotype was counted many times. The rearrangement joins TRBV5-8 to TRBJ1-1; perhaps TRBD1 as D (5 bases). This CDR3 comprises 15 residues. CDR1 and CDR2 (germline): SGHTS, YDEGEE. Between the trimmed V and J ends, which lost 0 bases and 3 bases, there was a span of 12 bases. The CDR3 coding sequence is TGTGCCAGCAGCTTGGACTTGGGGCCCTACACTGAAGCTTTCTTT. The encoded protein is CASSLDLGPYTEAFF.

This rearrangement joins TRBV7-2 to TRBJ2-7; TRBD1 matches at 11 bases. CDR1 is SGHTA, CDR2 FQGNSA, per germline. The CDR3 is 13 residues long. After removal of 4 bases from V and 6 bases from J, the junction contained 2 bases not matched to a gene. CDR3 coding DNA: TGTGCCAGCAGCTCGGACAGGGGGCTCGAGCAGTACTTC. This encodes CASSSDRGLEQYF.

J is TRBJ2-5 and V is TRBV15; D call uncertain. The CDR3 sequence is 15 residues long. The germline V and J ends were trimmed by 0 bases and 9 bases, with 17 bases remaining between them. In germline, CDR1 is LNHNV, CDR2 YYDKDF (reference sequence). CDR3 sequence reads: CATSREVSPSQPQYF. The CDR3 DNA sequence: TGTGCCACCAGCAGAGAGGTCAGCCCTTCCCAGCCCCAGTACTTC.

The CDR3 spells CASVGHWNTEAFF. CDR3 nucleotide sequence: TGTGCCAGCGTGGGACATTGGAACACTGAAGCTTTCTTT. The genes are TRBV5-5 and TRBJ1-1; a weak D match, TRBD1 (6 bases). V lost 7 bases and J 1 base, leaving 11 bases between the germline ends. This CDR3 contains 13 residues. Germline V CDR1 and CDR2: SGHKS, YYEKEE (reference sequence). Combining the CDR3 with reference TRBV5-5 and TRBJ1-1 gives the whole variable domain DAGVTQSPTHLIKTRGQQVTLRCSPISGHKSVSWYQQVLGQGPQFIFQYYEKEERGRGNFPDRFSARQFPNYSSELNVNALLLGDSALYLCASVGHWNTEAFFGQGTRLTVV.

This clonotype was counted ten times or more. The rearrangement links TRBV3-1 to TRBJ1-5; D may be TRBD1 (5 bases). Per the germline V gene, CDR1 is LGHDT and CDR2 is YNNKEL (reference sequence). The CDR3 runs to 15 residues. V lost 3 bases and J lost 2, with 11 bases in between. CDR3 loop: CASSQGPWGNQPQHF. In nucleotides, the CDR3 is TGTGCCAGCAGCCAGGGACCGTGGGGCAATCAGCCCCAGCATTTT.

The sample holds many counts of this clonotype. CDR3 sequence (DNA): TGTGCCAGCAGCTTGGTTATTCAGGGTGCCTACGAGCAGTACTTC. This codes for CASSLVIQGAYEQYF. The chain recombines TRBV5-8 with TRBJ2-7; D might be TRBD1 (5 bases). CDR3 length equals 15 residues. The ends were cut back, 0 bases at V and 2 bases at J, with 12 bases in the middle. Per germline, CDR1 SGHTS and CDR2 YDEGEE. The complete variable domain, with remaining parts taken from reference TRBV5-8 and TRBJ2-7, reads EAGVTQSPTHLIKTRGQQATLRCSPISGHTSVYWYQQALGLGLQFLLWYDEGEERNRGNFPPRFSGRQFPNYSSELNVNALELEDSALYLCASSLVIQGAYEQYFGPGTRLTVT.